This T cell receptor beta chain came from a study of CD8+CD57+ T cells in acquired aplastic anemia. Study overall: Sorted CD4+ plus CD8+ cells gave DNA averaging about 3 ug.

Sequencing involved patients with CD8+CD57+ cell expansion previously shown by flow cytometry. The patients all had a severe acquired aplastic anemia diagnosis. Template material for TCR beta VDJ and CDR3 profiling consisted of genomic DNA. TCRdb recomputed calls from the reads with MiXCR, one row per CDR3 protein. The profile shows over 150,000 distinct CDR3 sequences, over 55% of them singletons. Deletions cut 5 bases from V and 3 bases from J, with 10 bases between. This CDR3 contains 14 residues. CDR1 and CDR2 (germline): SGHTA, FQGNSA. Broader study findings: Researchers reported that CD8+ Simpson's diversity was not significantly different in patients versus controls. Some 31 shared CD8+ CDR3s appeared highly expressed within patients' immunodominant clones.

In this sample, this clonotype turned up once. Its antigen is unidentified. The sequencing input was sorted CD4+, CD8+, or CD8+CD57+ T cells (not recorded which) from PBMCs. The chain links TRBV7-2 to TRBJ2-2, with D perhaps matching TRBD2 (5 bases). The TCR originated in a human donor with aplastic anemia. Here the CDR3 DNA reads TGTGCCAGCAGCCCCACGCGGGACACCGGGGAGCTGTTTTTT. This sequence encodes CASSPTRDTGELFF. The entire variable domain, with the rest obtained from reference TRBV7-2 and TRBJ2-2, is as follows: GAGVSQSPSNKVTEKGKDVELRCDPISGHTALYWYRQSLGQGLEFLIYFQGNSAPDKSGLPSDRFSAERTGGSVSTLTIQRTQQEDSAVYLCASSPTRDTGELFFGEGSRLTVL.